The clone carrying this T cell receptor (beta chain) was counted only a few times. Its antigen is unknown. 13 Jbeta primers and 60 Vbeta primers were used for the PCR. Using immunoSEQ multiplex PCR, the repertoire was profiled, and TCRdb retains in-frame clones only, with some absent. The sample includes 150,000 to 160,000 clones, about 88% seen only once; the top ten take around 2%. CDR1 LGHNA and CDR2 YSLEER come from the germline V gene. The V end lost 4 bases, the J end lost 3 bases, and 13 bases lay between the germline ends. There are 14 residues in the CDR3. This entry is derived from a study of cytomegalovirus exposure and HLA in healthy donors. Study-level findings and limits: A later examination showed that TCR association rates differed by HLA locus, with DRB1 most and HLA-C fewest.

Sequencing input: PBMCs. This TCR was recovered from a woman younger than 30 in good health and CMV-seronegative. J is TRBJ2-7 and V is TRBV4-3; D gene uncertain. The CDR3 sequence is CASSPGQANYEQYF. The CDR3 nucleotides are TGCGCCAGCAGCCCCGGCCAGGCGAACTACGAGCAGTACTTC.